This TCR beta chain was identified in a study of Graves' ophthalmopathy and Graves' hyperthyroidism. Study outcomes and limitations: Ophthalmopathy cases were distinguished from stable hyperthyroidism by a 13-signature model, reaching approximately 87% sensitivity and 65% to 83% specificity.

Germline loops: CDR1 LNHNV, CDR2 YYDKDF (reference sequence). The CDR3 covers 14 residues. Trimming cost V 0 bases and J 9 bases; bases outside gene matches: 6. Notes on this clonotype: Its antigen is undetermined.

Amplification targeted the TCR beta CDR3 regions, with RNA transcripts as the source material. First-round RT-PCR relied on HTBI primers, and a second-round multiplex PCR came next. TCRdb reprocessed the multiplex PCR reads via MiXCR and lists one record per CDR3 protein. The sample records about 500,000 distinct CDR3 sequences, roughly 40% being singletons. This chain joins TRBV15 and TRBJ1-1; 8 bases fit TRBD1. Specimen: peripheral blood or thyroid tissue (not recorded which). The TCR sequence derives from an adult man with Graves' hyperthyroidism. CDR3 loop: CATSRDVGDRKAFF. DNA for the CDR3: TGTGCCACCAGCAGAGATGTAGGGGACAGGAAAGCTTTCTTT.